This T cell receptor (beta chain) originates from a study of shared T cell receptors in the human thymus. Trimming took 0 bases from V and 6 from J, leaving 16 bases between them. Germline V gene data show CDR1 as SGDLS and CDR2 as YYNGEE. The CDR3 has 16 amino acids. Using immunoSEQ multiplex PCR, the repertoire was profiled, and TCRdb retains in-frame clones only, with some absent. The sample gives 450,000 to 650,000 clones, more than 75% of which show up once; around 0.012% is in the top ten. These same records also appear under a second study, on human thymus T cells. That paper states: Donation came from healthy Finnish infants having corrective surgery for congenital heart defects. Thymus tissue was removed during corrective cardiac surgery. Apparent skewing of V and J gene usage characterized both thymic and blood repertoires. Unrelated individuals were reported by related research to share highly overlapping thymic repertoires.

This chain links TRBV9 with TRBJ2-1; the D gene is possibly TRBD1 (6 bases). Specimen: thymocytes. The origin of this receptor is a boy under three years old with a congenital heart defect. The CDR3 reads CASSVEARGEVNEQFF. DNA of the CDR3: TGTGCCAGCAGCGTAGAGGCCAGGGGAGAGGTCAATGAGCAGTTCTTC. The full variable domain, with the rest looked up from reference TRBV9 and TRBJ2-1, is DSGVTQTPKHLITATGQRVTLRCSPRSGDLSVYWYQQSLDQGLQFLIQYYNGEERAKGNILERFSAQQFPDLHSELNLSSLELGDSALYFCASSVEARGEVNEQFFGPGTRLTVL.